Sequencing of this TCR beta chain was carried out in a study of cytomegalovirus exposure and HLA in healthy donors. Study context: For the approximately 400 genotyped donors, approximately 82% fell within the Caucasian-associated ancestry cluster. Study findings and constraints: Most TCR beta V segments were productive about 90% or about 30% of the time in an earlier analysis. When a later analysis compared HLA-associated TCR beta chains with equally common others, the HLA-associated chains turned out to be more clonally expanded and to have lower generation probabilities. As a later analysis showed, several of the most significant clusters appeared to be linked to common viral pathogens.

In germline, CDR1 is LNHDA, CDR2 SQIVND (reference sequence). This CDR3 region has 14 residues. The V end was cut by 5 bases, the J end by 6 bases, with 16 bases between. Amplification used 60 Vbeta primers and 13 Jbeta primers. TCRdb's copy holds only in-frame clones and misses some; the assay was immunoSEQ multiplex PCR. In the table there are 100,000 or so clones, roughly three fifths of which are singletons. In its sample, this clone was seen a few times. Its antigen is unidentified. V is TRBV19 and J is TRBJ1-1; perhaps TRBD1 as D (6 bases). The material sequenced was PBMCs. This receptor was obtained from a human donor in good health. CDR3 bases: TGTGCCAGTAGTTCCGGGACATTGCTCCCTGAAGCTTTCTTT. Protein: CASSSGTLLPEAFF.